Presented here are 15 T cell receptor beta chains from one specimen sequenced in a study of T cell repertoires in cytomegalovirus infection. These TCRs are of unknown antigen specificity. A single record per CDR3 protein comes from TCRdb applying MiXCR to the reads. This repertoire shows about 480,000 distinct CDR3 sequences, 30% to 35% found once; its top ten account for about 17%. The specimen comprised cultured PBMCs, sampled from culture after CMV antigen stimulation. The origin of the receptors is a human donor in good health (CMV status not recorded). Some clones in this sample may be carry-over from other donors' samples.

This clonotype was picked up many times. CDR3 region: CASSLTTPGKQFF. The CDR3 DNA reads as TGTGCCAGCAGCTTAACCACGCCGGGGAAGCAGTTCTTC. V gene TRBV7-2 combines with J gene TRBJ2-1, with a tentative D call TRBD2 (5 bases). The V end was cut by 2 bases, the J end by 11 bases, with 13 bases between. The CDR3 totals 13 residues. In germline, CDR1 is SGHTA, CDR2 FQGNSA.

The chain uses TRBV4-2 and TRBJ2-5; 8 bases line up with TRBD2. Germline CDR1 is LGHNA and CDR2 is YNFKEQ. The CDR3 extends over 17 amino acids. The V segment lost 0 bases and the J segment 2 bases; nucleotides outside the gene matches: 8. The CDR3 is CASSQDRLAGNQETQYF. CDR3 DNA: TGTGCCAGCAGCCAAGATCGCTTAGCGGGGAATCAAGAGACCCAGTACTTC.

The V gene is TRBV4-3, the J gene TRBJ2-1; TRBD2 matches 13 bases. J gave up 10 bases and V 1 base, and 19 bases lay outside the gene matches. Germline V CDR1 and CDR2: LGHNA, YSLEER. The CDR3 extends over 20 amino acids. CDR3 bases: TGCGCCAGCAGCCAAGCCATGGGTCCAATGGGACTAGCGGGGAGCGACGAGCAGTTCTTC. The encoded protein is CASSQAMGPMGLAGSDEQFF.

This clonotype was seen many times. The rearrangement joins TRBV7-6 to TRBJ1-4; 11 bases fit TRBD1. V was pared by 2 bases and J by 8 bases, with 10 bases of the junction left unmatched. This CDR3 has 17 amino acids. Germline V lookup: CDR1 SGHVS, CDR2 FNYEAQ. The CDR3 is CASSLSLSRTGGEKLFF. Written as DNA, the CDR3 is TGTGCCAGCAGCTTAAGCCTAAGTCGGACAGGGGGCGAAAAACTGTTTTTT.

The chain recombines TRBV20-1 with TRBJ2-1; a weak D match, TRBD2 (6 bases). Looked up from germline, CDR1 is DFQATT and CDR2 is SNEGSKA (reference sequence). V lost 0 bases, J lost 3 bases, and 15 bases lay in between. The CDR3 sequence is 16 residues long. CDR3 nucleotide sequence: TGCAGTGCTAGAGATTCCGGAGGGCAGATCTACAATGAGCAGTTCTTC. Its translation is CSARDSGGQIYNEQFF.

The sample holds many counts of this clonotype. The chain has TRBV7-2 and TRBJ1-2; D gene uncertain. The length of the CDR3 is 12 residues. Germline CDR1 is SGHTA and CDR2 is FQGNSA. The V and J ends lost 6 bases and 8 bases respectively, with 13 bases between them. The CDR3 DNA is TGTGCCAGCAGAAGGTCCTACGGGGGCTACACCTTC. As protein: CASRRSYGGYTF. The variable domain in full, completed from reference TRBV7-2 and TRBJ1-2, reads GAGVSQSPSNKVTEKGKDVELRCDPISGHTALYWYRQSLGQGLEFLIYFQGNSAPDKSGLPSDRFSAERTGGSVSTLTIQRTQQEDSAVYLCASRRSYGGYTFGSGTRLTVV.

The rearrangement links TRBV27 to TRBJ2-7, with a possible D match to TRBD2 (5 bases). The V end was cut by 4 bases, the J end by 8 bases, with 15 bases between. The CDR3 consists of 13 residues. Per germline, CDR1 MNHEY and CDR2 SMNVEV (reference sequence). The CDR3 nucleotides are TGTGCCAGCAGTTCGGACTCCCCCCGGAAGCAGTACTTC. Its translation: CASSSDSPRKQYF.

This clonotype was detected many times. V is TRBV7-2 and J is TRBJ2-1; 9 bases map to TRBD1. The V gene end was trimmed by 2 bases and the J gene end by 6 bases; junction bases not matched to a gene: 14. Germline V CDR1 and CDR2: SGHTA, FQGNSA. CDR3 length: 18 amino acids. The CDR3 nucleotides are TGTGCCAGCAGCTTAAGGGGTCGACAGGGGGACCTCCTCAATGAGCAGTTCTTC. Protein: CASSLRGRQGDLLNEQFF.

The J gene is TRBJ2-1, the V gene TRBV7-2; 9 nucleotides match TRBD2. The junction had 7 bases not matched to a gene; V was cut back by 5 bases and J by 8 bases. Germline CDR1 SGHTA, CDR2 FQGNSA. The CDR3 sequence is 14 residues long. CDR3: CASSPRTSVDEQFF. For the CDR3, the DNA is TGTGCCAGCAGCCCTCGGACTAGCGTCGATGAGCAGTTCTTC.

This clonotype was picked up a small number of times. The chain uses TRBV4-1 and TRBJ2-7; maybe TRBD1 (6 bases). The germline V and J ends were trimmed by 4 bases and 2 bases, with 12 bases remaining between them. Germline assignment: CDR1 MGHRA and CDR2 YSYEKL. The CDR3 is made up of 14 amino acids. CDR3 residues: CASSPGQPAYEQYF. The CDR3 region has the DNA TGCGCCAGCAGCCCGGGACAACCCGCCTACGAGCAGTACTTC.

This chain links TRBV30 with TRBJ2-1; D could derive from TRBD1 or TRBD2 (6 bases each). CDR3 length: 15 amino acids. Germline V gives CDR1 GTSNPN, CDR2 SVGIG (reference sequence). With 2 bases removed from V and 6 bases from J, the gap between germline ends came to 17 bases. The CDR3 DNA reads TGTGCCTGGAGTCAAGGTCCAGGGGAGGTCAATGAGCAGTTCTTC. Translated, it gives CAWSQGPGEVNEQFF.

The table lists this clonotype with a few counts. The rearrangement uses TRBV25-1 and TRBJ1-4; D remains ambiguous. The length of the CDR3 is 15 residues. With 2 bases removed from V and 3 bases from J, the gap between germline ends came to 10 bases. CDR1 and CDR2 (germline): MGHDK, SYGVNS. The CDR3 DNA follows: TGTGCCAGCAGTGAAGATGCGGGGTCTAATGAAAAACTGTTTTTT. Residues: CASSEDAGSNEKLFF.

This clonotype was detected ten times or more. The chain has TRBV7-2 and TRBJ1-4, with TRBD1 identical over 9 bases. The J segment lost 0 bases and the V segment lost 5 bases, leaving 7 bases of the junction unmatched. Germline CDR1 SGHTA, CDR2 FQGNSA. This CDR3 has 17 amino acids. CDR3 DNA sequence: TGTGCCAGCAGCCTGGACAGGGGACCTGCAACTAATGAAAAACTGTTTTTT. This sequence encodes CASSLDRGPATNEKLFF. Together with reference TRBV7-2 and TRBJ1-4, the CDR3 gives the full variable domain: GAGVSQSPSNKVTEKGKDVELRCDPISGHTALYWYRQSLGQGLEFLIYFQGNSAPDKSGLPSDRFSAERTGGSVSTLTIQRTQQEDSAVYLCASSLDRGPATNEKLFFGSGTQLSVL.

There are many counts of this clonotype. The V call is TRBV7-2, the J call TRBJ2-1, with 7 bases identical to TRBD2. J was trimmed by 3 bases and V by 3 bases; bases with no gene match: 5. The CDR3 is 15 residues long. Germline values: CDR1 SGHTA, CDR2 FQGNSA. The DNA for the CDR3 is TGTGCCAGCAGCTTTGCTAGCGGACTCTACAATGAGCAGTTCTTC. Residues: CASSFASGLYNEQFF.

V gene TRBV7-3 combines with J gene TRBJ1-1, with a possible D match to TRBD1 (5 bases). The germline V gene encodes CDR1 SGHTA and CDR2 FQGTGA. The V end lost 2 bases, the J end lost 7 bases, and 17 bases lay between the germline ends. CDR3 size: 15 residues. In DNA form, the CDR3 reads TGTGCCAGCAGCTTATTCCCCCGGCAGGGAGATGAAGCTTTCTTT. This codes for CASSLFPRQGDEAFF.